These T cell receptor beta chains were read from a single sample in a study of blood T cell repertoires in COVID-19. Some clones are missing from TCRdb's copy, which holds only in-frame ones; the method was immunoSEQ multiplex PCR. The sample has some 350,000 clones, 87% seen once. Sample: peripheral blood. The receptors stem from a woman in her 50s with COVID-19, enrolled during active disease. Each CDR3 is given with its conserved first and last residue. A D gene is named only where the DNA matches it firmly. Part of the rows lack a size; the others show once, few, many or a class for expanded clones.

d_call,v_call,clone_size,j_call,cdr3_aa,cdr3_nt
TRBD1,TRBV2,NA,TRBJ2-7,CASTWKQGPVDFRF,TGTGCCAGCACGTGGAAACAGGGGCCCGTGGATTTTCGGTTC
NA,TRBV6-4,NA,TRBJ2-1,CASSDRGSSYNEQFF,TGTGCCAGCAGTGACCGAGGGAGCTCCTACAATGAGCAGTTCTTC
NA,TRBV5-1,NA,TRBJ1-6,CASRLVNTANSPLHF,TGCGCCAGCAGATTGGTGAACACAGCTAATTCACCCCTCCACTTT
NA,TRBV2,NA,TRBJ1-1,CASSGQLNTEAFF,TGTGCCAGCAGCGGACAGTTGAACACTGAAGCTTTCTTT
TRBD2,TRBV9,NA,TRBJ2-2,CASSVSGLRDTGELFF,TGTGCCAGCAGCGTATCGGGACTACGAGACACCGGGGAGCTGTTTTTT
NA,TRBV20-1,NA,TRBJ2-3,CSASHGSASTDTQYF,TGCAGTGCTAGTCACGGGAGCGCTAGCACAGATACGCAGTATTTT
TRBD2,TRBV14,NA,TRBJ2-1,CASSQGLAWRSHEQFF,TGTGCCAGCAGCCAGGGACTAGCCTGGAGGTCCCATGAGCAGTTCTTC
NA,TRBV11-3,NA,TRBJ1-5,CASSLGTGRNQPQHF,TGTGCCAGCAGCTTAGGCACAGGACGCAATCAGCCCCAGCATTTT
NA,TRBV7-9,NA,TRBJ1-1,CASSLEIGRGNTEAFF,TGTGCCAGCAGCTTAGAAATCGGGAGGGGGAACACTGAAGCTTTCTTT
NA,TRBV5-6,few,TRBJ2-6,CASSFRLTSSGANVLTF,TGTGCCAGCAGCTTTAGACTAACCTCCTCTGGGGCCAACGTCCTGACTTTC
TRBD2,TRBV14,few,TRBJ2-7,CASSPAGGSEQYF,TGTGCCAGCAGTCCCGCGGGGGGCAGCGAGCAGTACTTC
NA,TRBV1,NA,TRBJ2-5,CTSSQDDGGENQETQYF,TGCACCAGCAGCCAAGATGATGGCGGGGAAAATCAAGAGACCCAGTACTTC
TRBD2,TRBV28,NA,TRBJ2-7,CASSSHRGGGSGYEQYF,TGTGCCAGCAGTTCTCACCGCGGGGGTGGTTCTGGCTACGAGCAGTACTTC
TRBD2,TRBV7-6,NA,TRBJ2-1,CASSRTSGSYNEQFF,TGTGCCAGCAGCCGGACTAGCGGGAGTTACAATGAGCAGTTCTTC
NA,TRBV13,NA,TRBJ2-2,CASSLAGVRTGELFF,TGTGCCAGCAGCTTAGCGGGAGTTCGTACCGGGGAGCTGTTTTTT
NA,TRBV5-1,NA,TRBJ2-1,CASSTSGPPNNEQFF,TGCGCCAGCAGCACCAGCGGGCCACCAAACAATGAGCAGTTCTTC
TRBD2,TRBV12-5,NA,TRBJ2-7,CADRGSGDYEQYF,TGTGCTGACAGAGGTAGCGGGGATTACGAGCAGTACTTC
TRBD2,TRBV7-6,NA,TRBJ2-7,CASSPPGTSGWGEQYF,TGTGCCAGCAGCCCGCCGGGGACTAGCGGGTGGGGCGAGCAGTACTTC
TRBD1,TRBV4-1,NA,TRBJ1-2,CASSQPDRENYGYTF,TGCGCCAGCAGCCAACCCGACAGGGAGAACTATGGCTACACCTTC
NA,TRBV30,few,TRBJ1-6,CAWRPWANYNSPLHF,TGTGCCTGGAGGCCCTGGGCCAACTATAATTCACCCCTCCACTTT
TRBD1,TRBV24-1,once,TRBJ1-3,CATSETGGSGNTIYF,TGTGCCACCAGTGAGACAGGGGGCTCTGGAAACACCATATATTTT
TRBD2,TRBV18,NA,TRBJ2-5,CASSPSGGSRETQYF,TGTGCCAGCTCACCGTCGGGCGGGAGCAGAGAGACCCAGTACTTC
TRBD1,TRBV28,NA,TRBJ1-3,CASSSRDRGNTIYF,TGTGCCAGCAGTTCCCGGGACAGAGGAAACACCATATATTTT
NA,TRBV6-1,NA,TRBJ1-2,CASSEAPGHSRGYTF,TGTGCCAGCAGTGAAGCGCCAGGACACTCTCGCGGCTACACCTTC
TRBD1,TRBV3-1/TRBV3-2,NA,TRBJ1-1,CASSAFGDRGLTEAFF,TGTGCCAGCAGCGCCTTCGGGGACAGGGGGCTCACTGAAGCTTTCTTT
NA,TRBV19,NA,TRBJ1-5,CASSIFDSGNQPQHF,TGTGCCAGTAGTATCTTTGACAGCGGCAATCAGCCCCAGCATTTT
TRBD1,TRBV6-5,once,TRBJ2-1,CASSYPGTGRNEQFF,TGTGCCAGCAGTTACCCTGGGACAGGGCGGAATGAGCAGTTCTTC
NA,TRBV7-9,NA,TRBJ1-2,CASSLVGSTGYGYTF,TGTGCCAGCAGCTTAGTCGGCAGTACGGGATATGGCTACACCTTC
NA,TRBV19,NA,TRBJ1-2,CASSIPGDYGYTF,TGTGCCAGTAGTATTCCGGGGGACTATGGCTACACCTTC
NA,TRBV2,NA,TRBJ2-1,CASSRLERASYNEQFF,TGTGCCAGCAGTCGACTGGAAAGAGCCTCCTACAATGAGCAGTTCTTC
TRBD1,TRBV7-7,NA,TRBJ2-5,CASSVAGGRGETQYF,TGTGCCAGCAGCGTCGCAGGGGGCAGGGGAGAGACCCAGTACTTC
NA,TRBV4-1,NA,TRBJ1-2,CASSLDPGHSNYGYTF,TGCGCCAGCAGTCTGGACCCGGGACACTCGAACTATGGCTACACCTTC